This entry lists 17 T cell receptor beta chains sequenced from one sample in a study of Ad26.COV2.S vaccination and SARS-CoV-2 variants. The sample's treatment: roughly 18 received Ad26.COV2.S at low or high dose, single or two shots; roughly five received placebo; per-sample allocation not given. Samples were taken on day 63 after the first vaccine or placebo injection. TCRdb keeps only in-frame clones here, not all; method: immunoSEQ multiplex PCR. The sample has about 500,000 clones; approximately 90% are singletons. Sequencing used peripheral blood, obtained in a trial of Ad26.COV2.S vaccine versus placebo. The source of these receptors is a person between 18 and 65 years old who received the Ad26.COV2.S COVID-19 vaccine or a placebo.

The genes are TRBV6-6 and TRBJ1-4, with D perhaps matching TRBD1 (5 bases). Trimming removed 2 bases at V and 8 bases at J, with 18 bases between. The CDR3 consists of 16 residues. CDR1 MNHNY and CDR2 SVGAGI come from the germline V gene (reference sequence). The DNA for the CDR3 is TGTGCCAGCAGTTACGGACATACGGGAGATAGGGAAAAACTGTTTTTT. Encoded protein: CASSYGHTGDREKLFF.

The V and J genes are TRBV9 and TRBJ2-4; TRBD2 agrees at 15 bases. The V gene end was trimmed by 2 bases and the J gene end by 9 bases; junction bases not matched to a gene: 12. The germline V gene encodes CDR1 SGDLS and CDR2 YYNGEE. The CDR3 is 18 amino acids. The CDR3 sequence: CASSVGGLAGGEDGIQYF. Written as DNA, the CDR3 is TGTGCCAGCAGCGTGGGGGGACTAGCGGGAGGCGAGGACGGCATTCAGTACTTC.

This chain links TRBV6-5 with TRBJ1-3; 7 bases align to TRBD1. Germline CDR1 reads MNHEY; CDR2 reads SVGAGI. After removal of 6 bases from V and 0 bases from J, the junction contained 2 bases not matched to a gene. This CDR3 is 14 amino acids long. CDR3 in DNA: TGTGCCAGCAGGCGGGACAGCTCTGGAAACACCATATATTTT. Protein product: CASRRDSSGNTIYF.

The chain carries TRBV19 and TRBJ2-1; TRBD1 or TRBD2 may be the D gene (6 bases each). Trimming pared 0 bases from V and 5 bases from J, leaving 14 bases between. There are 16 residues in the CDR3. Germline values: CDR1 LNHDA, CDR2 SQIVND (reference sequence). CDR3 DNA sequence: TGTGCCAGTAGTATAGATATAAGGGGGGCCGACAATGAGCAGTTCTTC. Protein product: CASSIDIRGADNEQFF.

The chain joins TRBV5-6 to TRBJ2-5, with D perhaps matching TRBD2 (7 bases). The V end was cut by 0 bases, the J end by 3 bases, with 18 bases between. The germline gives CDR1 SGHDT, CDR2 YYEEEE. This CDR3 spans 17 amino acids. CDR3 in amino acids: CASSLVWAGATKETQYF. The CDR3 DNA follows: TGTGCCAGCAGCTTGGTTTGGGCGGGGGCTACAAAAGAGACCCAGTACTTC.

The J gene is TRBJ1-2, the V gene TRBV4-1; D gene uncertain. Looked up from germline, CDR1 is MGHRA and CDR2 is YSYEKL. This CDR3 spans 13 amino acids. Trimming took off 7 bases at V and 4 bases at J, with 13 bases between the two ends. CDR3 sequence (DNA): TGCGCCAGCACGAAAGGTACGGGCTATGGCTACACCTTC. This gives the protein CASTKGTGYGYTF.

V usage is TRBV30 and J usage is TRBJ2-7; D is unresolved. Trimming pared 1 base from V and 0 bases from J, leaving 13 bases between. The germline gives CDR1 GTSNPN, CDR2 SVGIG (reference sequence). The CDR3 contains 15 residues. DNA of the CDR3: TGTGCCTGGAGTGATTTGGTGGCAGACTCCTACGAGCAGTACTTC. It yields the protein CAWSDLVADSYEQYF.

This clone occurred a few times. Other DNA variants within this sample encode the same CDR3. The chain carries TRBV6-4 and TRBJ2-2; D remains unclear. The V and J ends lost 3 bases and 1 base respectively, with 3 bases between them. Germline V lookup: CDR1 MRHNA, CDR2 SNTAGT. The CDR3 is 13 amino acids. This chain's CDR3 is CASSEGNTGELFF. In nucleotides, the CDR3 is TGTGCCAGCAGTGAGGGGAACACCGGGGAGCTGTTTTTT.

CDR3 DNA sequence: TGCGCCAGCAGTGAACCGGGACAGGTACGACTAGCGGGAGGCCCTGAGCAGTTCTTC. Its protein product is CASSEPGQVRLAGGPEQFF. V and J are TRBV10-1 and TRBJ2-1; TRBD2 matches at 13 bases. The length of the CDR3 is 19 residues. V was pared by 3 bases and J by 9 bases, with 17 bases of the junction left unmatched. Germline CDR1 and CDR2: WNHNN and SYGVQD (reference sequence).

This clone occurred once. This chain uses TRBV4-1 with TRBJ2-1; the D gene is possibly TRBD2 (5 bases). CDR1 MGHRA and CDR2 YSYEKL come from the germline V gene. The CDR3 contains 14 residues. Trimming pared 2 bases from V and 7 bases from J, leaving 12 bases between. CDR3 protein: CASSQHESGNEQFF. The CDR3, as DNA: TGCGCCAGCAGCCAACATGAGTCGGGGAATGAGCAGTTCTTC.

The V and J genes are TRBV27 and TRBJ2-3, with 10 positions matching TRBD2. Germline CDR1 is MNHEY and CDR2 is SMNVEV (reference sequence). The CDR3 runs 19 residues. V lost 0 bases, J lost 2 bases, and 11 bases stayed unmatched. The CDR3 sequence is CASSLSGVVSGRLTDTQYF. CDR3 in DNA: TGTGCCAGCAGTTTATCGGGGGTTGTTAGCGGGAGGCTCACAGATACGCAGTATTTT.

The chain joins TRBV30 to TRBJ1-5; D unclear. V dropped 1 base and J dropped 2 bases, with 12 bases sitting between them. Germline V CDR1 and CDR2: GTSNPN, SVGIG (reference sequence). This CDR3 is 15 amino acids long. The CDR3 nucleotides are TGTGCCTGGAGTGGAGGATCCCCTGGCAATCAGCCCCAGCATTTT. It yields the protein CAWSGGSPGNQPQHF. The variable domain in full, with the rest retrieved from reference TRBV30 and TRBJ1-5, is SQTIHQWPATLVQPVGSPLSLECTVEGTSNPNLYWYRQAAGRGLQLLFYSVGIGQISSEVPQNLSASRPQDRQFILSSKKLLLSDSGFYLCAWSGGSPGNQPQHFGDGTRLSIL.

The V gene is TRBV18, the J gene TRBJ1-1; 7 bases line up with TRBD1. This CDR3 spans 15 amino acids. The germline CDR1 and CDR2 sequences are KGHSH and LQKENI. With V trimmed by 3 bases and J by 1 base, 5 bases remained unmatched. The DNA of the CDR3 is TGTGCCAGCTCACCCGGAAGGGGGCGGAACACTGAAGCTTTCTTT. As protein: CASSPGRGRNTEAFF.

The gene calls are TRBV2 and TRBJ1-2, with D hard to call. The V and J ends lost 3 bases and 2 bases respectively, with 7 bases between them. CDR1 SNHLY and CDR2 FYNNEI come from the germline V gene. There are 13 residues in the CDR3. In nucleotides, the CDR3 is TGTGCCAGCAGTGACCAGGACAACTATGGCTACACCTTC. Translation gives CASSDQDNYGYTF.

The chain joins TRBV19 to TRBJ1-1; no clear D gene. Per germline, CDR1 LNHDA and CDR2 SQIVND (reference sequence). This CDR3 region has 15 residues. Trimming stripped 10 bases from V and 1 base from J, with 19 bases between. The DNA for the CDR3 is TGTGCCACCCGACCAAGCAGTACCACGAACACTGAAGCTTTCTTT. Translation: CATRPSSTTNTEAFF.

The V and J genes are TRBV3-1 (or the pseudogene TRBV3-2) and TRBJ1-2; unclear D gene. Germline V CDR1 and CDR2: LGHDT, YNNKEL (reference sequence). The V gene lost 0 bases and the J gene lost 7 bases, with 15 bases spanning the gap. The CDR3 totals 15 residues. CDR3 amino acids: CASSQDSLLLVGYTF. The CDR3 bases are TGTGCCAGCAGCCAAGACAGCCTGCTTCTTGTTGGCTACACCTTC.

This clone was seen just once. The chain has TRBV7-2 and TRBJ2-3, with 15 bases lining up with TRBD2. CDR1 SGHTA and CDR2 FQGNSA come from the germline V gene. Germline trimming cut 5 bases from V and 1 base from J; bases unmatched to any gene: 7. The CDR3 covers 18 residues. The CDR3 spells CASSNPGLAGGRTDTQYF. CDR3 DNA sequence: TGTGCCAGCAGCAACCCGGGACTAGCGGGGGGCCGCACAGATACGCAGTATTTT. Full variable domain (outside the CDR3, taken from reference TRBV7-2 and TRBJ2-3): GAGVSQSPSNKVTEKGKDVELRCDPISGHTALYWYRQSLGQGLEFLIYFQGNSAPDKSGLPSDRFSAERTGGSVSTLTIQRTQQEDSAVYLCASSNPGLAGGRTDTQYFGPGTRLTVL.